What follows describes a single T cell receptor (beta chain). The antigen remains undetermined. This sample was included in a study of cytomegalovirus exposure and HLA in healthy donors. Study at large: In a previous analysis, some 120 million unique TCR beta sequences were found from 170 million or so T cells. There were several hundred genotyped donors. Of these, 75% to 90% fell in the genetic ancestry cluster associated with self-reported Caucasian donors. Study-wide findings and caveats: In vitro assays verified that three CMV-associated chains recognized CMV antigens specifically.

The germline CDR1 and CDR2 sequences are LNHDA and SQIVND (reference sequence). The CDR3 runs 16 residues. J gave up 3 bases and V 7 bases, and 13 bases lay outside the gene matches. PCR primers comprised 60 Vbeta and 13 Jbeta primers. Sequencing used immunoSEQ multiplex PCR; TCRdb keeps in-frame clones, though not all of them. Of around 140,000 clones listed, around four fifths are singletons. The chain employs TRBV19 and TRBJ1-1; 8 bases are a match to TRBD1. Sequenced sample: PBMCs. This TCR was recovered from a woman aged 55-69 years in good health and CMV-seropositive. CDR3 protein: CASTVTVRGPDTEAFF. Here the CDR3 DNA reads TGTGCCAGTACTGTGACAGTCAGGGGGCCGGACACTGAAGCTTTCTTT.